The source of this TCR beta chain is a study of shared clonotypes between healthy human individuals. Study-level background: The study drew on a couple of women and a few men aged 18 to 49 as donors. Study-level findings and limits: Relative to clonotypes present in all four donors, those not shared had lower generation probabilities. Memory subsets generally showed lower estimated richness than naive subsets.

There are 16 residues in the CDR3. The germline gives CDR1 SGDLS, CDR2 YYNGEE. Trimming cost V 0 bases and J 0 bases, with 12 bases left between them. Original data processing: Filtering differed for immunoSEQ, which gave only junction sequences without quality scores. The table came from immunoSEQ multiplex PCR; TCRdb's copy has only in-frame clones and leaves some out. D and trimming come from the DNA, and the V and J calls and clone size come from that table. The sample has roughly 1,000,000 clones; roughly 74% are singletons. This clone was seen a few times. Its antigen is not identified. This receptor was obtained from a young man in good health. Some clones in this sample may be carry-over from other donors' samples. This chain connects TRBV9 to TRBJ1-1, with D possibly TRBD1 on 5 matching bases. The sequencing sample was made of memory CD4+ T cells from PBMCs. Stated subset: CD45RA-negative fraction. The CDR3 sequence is CASSVASQGLNTEAFF. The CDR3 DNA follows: TGTGCCAGCAGCGTAGCGAGTCAGGGATTGAACACTGAAGCTTTCTTT.